The clone carrying this T cell receptor (beta chain) was recorded a few times. Its antigen is as yet unknown. These data come from a study of response to subunit inactivated influenza vaccine. Broader study findings: Researchers suggested that each seasonal influenza vaccination recruits few new T cells.

TCRdb re-called the RT-PCR reads through MiXCR, storing one row per CDR3 protein. The sample lists roughly 650,000 distinct CDR3 sequences; approximately 15% were seen once. There are 15 residues in the CDR3. Between the trimmed V and J ends, which lost 6 bases and 6 bases, there was a span of 18 bases. Per germline, CDR1 MNHEY and CDR2 SVGEGT. V gene TRBV6-2 or TRBV6-3 combines with J gene TRBJ2-1; tentatively, D is TRBD1 or TRBD2 (5 bases each). This TCR derives from a man in his forties or fifties who received an inactivated influenza vaccine. Sequences were derived from PBMCs from blood, sampled approximately 15 days before vaccination. CDR3 region: CASREGSVAGNEQFF. Here the CDR3 DNA reads TGTGCCAGCAGAGAGGGGAGTGTGGCTGGCAATGAGCAGTTCTTC.